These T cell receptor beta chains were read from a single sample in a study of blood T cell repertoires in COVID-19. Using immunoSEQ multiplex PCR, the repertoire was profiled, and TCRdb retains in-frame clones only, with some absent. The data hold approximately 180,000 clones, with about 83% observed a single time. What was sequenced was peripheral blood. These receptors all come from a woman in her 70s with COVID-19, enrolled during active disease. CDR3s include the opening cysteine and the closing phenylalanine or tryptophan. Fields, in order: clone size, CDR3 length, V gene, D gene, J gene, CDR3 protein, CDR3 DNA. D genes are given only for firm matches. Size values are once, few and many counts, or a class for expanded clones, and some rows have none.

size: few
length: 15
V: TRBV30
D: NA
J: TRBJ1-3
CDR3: CAWTVSGGLGNTIYF
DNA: TGTGCCTGGACCGTTTCTGGCGGGCTGGGAAACACCATATATTTT

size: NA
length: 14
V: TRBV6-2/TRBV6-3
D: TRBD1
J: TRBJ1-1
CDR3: CASSYSQGETEAFF
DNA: TGTGCCAGCAGTTACTCCCAGGGGGAAACTGAAGCTTTCTTT

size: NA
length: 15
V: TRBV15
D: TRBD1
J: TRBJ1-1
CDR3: CATGRDRALNTEAFF
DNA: TGTGCCACCGGTCGGGACAGGGCACTGAACACTGAAGCTTTCTTT

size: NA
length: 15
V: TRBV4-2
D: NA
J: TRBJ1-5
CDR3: CASSHGQNSNQPQHF
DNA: TGTGCCAGCAGCCACGGACAGAATAGCAATCAGCCCCAGCATTTT

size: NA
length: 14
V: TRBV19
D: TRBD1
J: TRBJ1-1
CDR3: CASSNRGSGTEAFF
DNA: TGTGCCAGTTCCAACAGGGGAAGCGGTACTGAAGCTTTCTTT

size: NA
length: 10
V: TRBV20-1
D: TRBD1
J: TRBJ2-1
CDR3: CSALDRAQFF
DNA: TGCAGTGCGCTTGACAGGGCTCAGTTCTTC

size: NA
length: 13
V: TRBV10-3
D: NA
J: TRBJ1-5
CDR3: CAISETENQPQHF
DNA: TGTGCCATCAGTGAAACGGAGAATCAGCCCCAGCATTTT

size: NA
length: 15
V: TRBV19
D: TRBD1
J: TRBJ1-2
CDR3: CASSIGTQGNYGYTF
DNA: TGTGCCAGTAGTATAGGCACACAGGGGAACTATGGCTACACCTTC

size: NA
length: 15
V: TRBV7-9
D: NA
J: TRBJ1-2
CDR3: CASSGGGGLFYGYTF
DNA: TGTGCCAGCAGCGGAGGCGGGGGGCTCTTTTATGGCTACACCTTC

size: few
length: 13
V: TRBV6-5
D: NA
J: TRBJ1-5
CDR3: CAARDQKGQPQHF
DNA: TGTGCCGCGAGGGATCAAAAAGGTCAGCCCCAGCATTTT

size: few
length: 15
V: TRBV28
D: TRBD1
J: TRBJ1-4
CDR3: CASRDNRGPNEKLFF
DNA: TGTGCCAGCAGAGACAACAGGGGACCCAATGAAAAACTGTTTTTT

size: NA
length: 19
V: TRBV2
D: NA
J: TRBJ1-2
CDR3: CASSEALPMMILPNYGYTF
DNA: TGTGCCAGCAGTGAAGCGCTCCCGATGATGATACTTCCTAACTATGGCTACACCTTC

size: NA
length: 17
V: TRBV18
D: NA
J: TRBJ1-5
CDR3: CASSPSPGQRSNQPQHF
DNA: TGTGCCAGCTCACCAAGTCCGGGTCAGCGTAGCAATCAGCCCCAGCATTTT

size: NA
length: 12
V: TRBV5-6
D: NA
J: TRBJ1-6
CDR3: CASSLASSPLHF
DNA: TGTGCCAGCAGCTTGGCGTCCTCACCCCTCCACTTT

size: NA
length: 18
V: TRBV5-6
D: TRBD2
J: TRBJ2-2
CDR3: CASSTPLRTSGNTGELFF
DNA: TGTGCCAGCAGTACCCCGCTCCGGACTAGCGGGAACACCGGGGAGCTGTTTTTT

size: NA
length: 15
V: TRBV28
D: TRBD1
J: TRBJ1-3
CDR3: CASIMDRASGNTIYF
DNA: TGTGCCAGCATCATGGACAGGGCCTCTGGAAACACCATATATTTT

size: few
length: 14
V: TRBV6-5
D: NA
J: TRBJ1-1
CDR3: CASSPNRLNTEAFF
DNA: TGTGCCAGCAGTCCCAATCGGTTGAACACTGAAGCTTTCTTT

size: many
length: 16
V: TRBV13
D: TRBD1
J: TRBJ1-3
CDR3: CASSILPTGVGNTIYF
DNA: TGTGCCAGCAGCATCCTACCAACAGGGGTAGGAAACACCATATATTTT

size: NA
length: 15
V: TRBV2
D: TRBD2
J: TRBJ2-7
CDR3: CASRFSGSAGYEQYF
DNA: TGTGCCAGCAGGTTTAGCGGGAGCGCCGGATACGAGCAGTACTTC

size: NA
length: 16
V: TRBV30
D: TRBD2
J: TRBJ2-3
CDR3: CAWNPGLAGVVDTQYF
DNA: TGTGCCTGGAACCCCGGACTAGCGGGAGTGGTAGATACGCAGTATTTT

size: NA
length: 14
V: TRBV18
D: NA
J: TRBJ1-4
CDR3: CASSPQGVHEKLFF
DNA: TGTGCCAGCTCACCACAGGGGGTGCATGAAAAACTGTTTTTT

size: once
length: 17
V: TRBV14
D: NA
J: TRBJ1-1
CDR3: CASSQDGRGAVNTEAFF
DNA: TGTGCCAGCAGCCAAGATGGGCGGGGGGCCGTAAACACTGAAGCTTTCTTT

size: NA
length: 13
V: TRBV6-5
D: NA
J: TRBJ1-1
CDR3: CASKLTLNTEAFF
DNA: TGTGCCAGCAAACTGACACTGAACACTGAAGCTTTCTTT

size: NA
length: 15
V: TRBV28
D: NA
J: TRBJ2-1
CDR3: CASTSGRTLYNEQFF
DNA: TGTGCCAGCACATCAGGCCGTACCCTTTACAATGAGCAGTTCTTC

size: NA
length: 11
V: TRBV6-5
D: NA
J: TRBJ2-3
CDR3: CASSIADTQYF
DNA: TGTGCCAGCAGCATAGCAGATACGCAGTATTTT

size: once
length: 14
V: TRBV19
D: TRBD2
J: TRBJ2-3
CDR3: CASSGGRFSDTQYF
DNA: TGTGCCAGTAGTGGCGGGAGATTCTCAGATACGCAGTATTTT

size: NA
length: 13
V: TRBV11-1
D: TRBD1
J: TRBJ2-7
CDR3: CASSLSRGREQYF
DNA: TGTGCCAGCAGCTTAAGCAGGGGGCGCGAGCAGTACTTC

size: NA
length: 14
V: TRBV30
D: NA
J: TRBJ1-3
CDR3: CAWSVRGTGNTIYF
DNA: TGTGCCTGGAGTGTTAGGGGAACTGGAAACACCATATATTTT

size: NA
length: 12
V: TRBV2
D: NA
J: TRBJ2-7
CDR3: CASNYGVGEQYF
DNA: TGTGCCAGCAATTATGGAGTAGGCGAGCAGTACTTC

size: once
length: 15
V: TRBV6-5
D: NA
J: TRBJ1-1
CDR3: CASSLPDTENTEAFF
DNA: TGTGCCAGCAGTCTCCCTGACACGGAAAACACTGAAGCTTTCTTT

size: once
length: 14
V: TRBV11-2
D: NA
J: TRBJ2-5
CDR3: CASTPRLTQETQYF
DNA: TGTGCCAGCACCCCTCGCCTAACCCAAGAGACCCAGTACTTC

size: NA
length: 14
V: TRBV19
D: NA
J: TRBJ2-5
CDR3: CASIRGGLQETQYF
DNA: TGTGCCAGTATCAGGGGAGGGCTCCAAGAGACCCAGTACTTC

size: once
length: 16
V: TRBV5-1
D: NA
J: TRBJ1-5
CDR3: CASSSEPRGVGQPQHF
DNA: TGCGCCAGCAGCTCTGAACCCCGGGGGGTCGGTCAGCCCCAGCATTTT

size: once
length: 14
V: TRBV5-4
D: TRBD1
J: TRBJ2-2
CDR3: CASSWAGGTGELFF
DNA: TGTGCCAGCAGCTGGGCAGGGGGCACCGGGGAGCTGTTTTTT

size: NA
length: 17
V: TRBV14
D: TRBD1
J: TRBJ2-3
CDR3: CASSPTVQGVKTDTQYF
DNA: TGTGCCAGCAGCCCGACTGTACAGGGGGTGAAAACAGATACGCAGTATTTT

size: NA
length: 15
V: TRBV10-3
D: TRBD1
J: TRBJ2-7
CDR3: CAISDAGQGVYEQYF
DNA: TGTGCCATCAGTGATGCGGGACAGGGTGTCTACGAGCAGTACTTC

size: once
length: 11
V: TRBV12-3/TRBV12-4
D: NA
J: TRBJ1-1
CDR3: CASSGQLQAFF
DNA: TGTGCCAGCAGTGGACAGCTCCAAGCTTTCTTT

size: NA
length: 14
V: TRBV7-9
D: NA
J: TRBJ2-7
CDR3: CASSFLINPYEQYF
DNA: TGTGCCAGCAGCTTTCTAATTAATCCCTACGAGCAGTACTTC

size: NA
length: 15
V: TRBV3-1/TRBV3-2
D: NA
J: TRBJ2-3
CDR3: CASRTGALITDTQYF
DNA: TGTGCCAGCAGAACTGGGGCCTTAATCACAGATACGCAGTATTTT

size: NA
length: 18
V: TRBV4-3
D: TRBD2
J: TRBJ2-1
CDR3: CASSQRRTGTSGYNEQFF
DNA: TGCGCCAGCAGCCAACGAAGAACCGGGACTAGCGGTTACAATGAGCAGTTCTTC

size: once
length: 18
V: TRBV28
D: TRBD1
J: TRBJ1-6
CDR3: CASNLKGTANVYNSPLHF
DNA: TGTGCCAGCAATTTAAAGGGGACAGCGAACGTCTATAATTCACCCCTCCACTTT

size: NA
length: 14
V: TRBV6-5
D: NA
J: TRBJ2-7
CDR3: CASSYGPSSYEQYF
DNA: TGTGCCAGCAGTTACGGGCCGAGCTCCTACGAGCAGTACTTC

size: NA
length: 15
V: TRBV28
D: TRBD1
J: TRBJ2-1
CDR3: CASSFPGTGANEQFF
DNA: TGTGCCAGCAGTTTTCCGGGGACAGGGGCTAATGAGCAGTTCTTC

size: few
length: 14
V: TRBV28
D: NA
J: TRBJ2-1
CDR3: CASGRRLEPNEQFF
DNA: TGTGCCAGCGGAAGACGACTAGAGCCCAATGAGCAGTTCTTC

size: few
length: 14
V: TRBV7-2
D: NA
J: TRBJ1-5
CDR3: CASSSSSSGQPQHF
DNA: TGTGCCAGCAGCTCGTCGAGTAGCGGTCAGCCCCAGCATTTT

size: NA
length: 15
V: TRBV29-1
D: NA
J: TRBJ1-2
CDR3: CSVEDRSRGLYGYTF
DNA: TGCAGCGTTGAAGATCGTAGCCGGGGTCTCTATGGCTACACCTTC

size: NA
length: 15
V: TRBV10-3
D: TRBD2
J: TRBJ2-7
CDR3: CAISEYEGRANEQYF
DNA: TGTGCCATCAGTGAGTATGAAGGGAGGGCTAACGAGCAGTACTTC

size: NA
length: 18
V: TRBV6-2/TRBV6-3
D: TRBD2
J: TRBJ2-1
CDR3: CASSYSLAGVLPDNEQFF
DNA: TGTGCCAGCAGTTACTCCCTAGCGGGAGTATTACCCGACAATGAGCAGTTCTTC

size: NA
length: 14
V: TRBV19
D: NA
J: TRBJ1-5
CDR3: CASSQTGGNQPQHF
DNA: TGTGCCAGTAGTCAGACAGGAGGCAATCAGCCCCAGCATTTT

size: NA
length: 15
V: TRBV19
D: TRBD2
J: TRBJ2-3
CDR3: CASSIGAGDTDTQYF
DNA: TGTGCCAGTAGTATAGGAGCGGGAGACACAGATACGCAGTATTTT

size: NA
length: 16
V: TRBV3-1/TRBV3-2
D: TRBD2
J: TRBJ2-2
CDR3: CASSIERGLNTGELFF
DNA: TGTGCCAGCAGCATCGAGCGGGGGTTAAACACCGGGGAGCTGTTTTTT